This T cell receptor beta chain stems from a study of radiotherapy plus CTLA-4 blockade in lung cancer. Findings of the study overall: Researchers report tumor-derived TCR clones expanding in blood after radiotherapy plus ipilimumab.

The CDR3 is 14 amino acids. J lost 10 bases, V lost 1 base, and 5 bases had no gene match. Germline values: CDR1 ENHRY, CDR2 SYGVKD. Method: immunoSEQ multiplex PCR; TCRdb's copy keeps in-frame clones and lacks some. Of about 76,000 clones in the sample, 78% are singletons; the top ten hold over 20%. This clone appeared a single time. As yet, its antigen is unknown. This chain uses TRBV10-3 with TRBJ1-1, with 11 positions matching TRBD1. Sequencing used peripheral blood, obtained from a patient treated with radiotherapy plus ipilimumab. The TCR sequence derives from a human donor with non-small cell lung cancer whose response to radiotherapy plus ipilimumab could not be evaluated. Some clones in this sample may be carry-over from other donors' samples. The CDR3 DNA reads TGTGCCATCAGTGAGTTGGGACAGGGGGGTTTAGCTTTCTTT. As protein: CAISELGQGGLAFF.